One T cell receptor (beta chain) is described in this entry. The source of the sample is a study of cytomegalovirus exposure and HLA in healthy donors. Some clones are missing from TCRdb's copy, which holds only in-frame ones; the method was immunoSEQ multiplex PCR. This repertoire shows about 180,000 clones, 85% found once; its top ten account for roughly 15%. The CDR3 totals 11 residues. CDR1 SQVTM and CDR2 ANQGSEA come from the germline V gene. The TCR originated in a man younger than 30 in good health and CMV-seropositive. Source material: PBMCs. The J gene is TRBJ1-1, the V gene TRBV29-1; TRBD1 aligns across 7 bases. Here the CDR3 DNA reads TGCAGTACAGGGGCGAACACTGAAGCTTTCTTT. Its translation is CSTGANTEAFF.